Following are 30 T cell receptor beta chains from one sample sequenced in a study of T cells after posttransplantation cyclophosphamide. Clones were read by immunoSEQ multiplex PCR, and TCRdb kept only the in-frame ones, dropping some. The sample includes tens of thousands of clones, none of them occurring once. The sample was PBMCs. The receptors shown here come from a man aged 40-49 years in good health, CMV-negative, and a related stem cell transplant donor.

This clone was found many times. This chain connects TRBV2 to TRBJ2-2; 8 bases are a match to TRBD2. Germline values: CDR1 SNHLY, CDR2 FYNNEI. J lost 5 bases, V lost 5 bases, and 4 bases had no gene match. The CDR3 runs 14 residues. The CDR3 DNA reads TGTGCCAGCAGTAAAACTAGCGGTACCGGGGAGCTGTTTTTT. It is translated as CASSKTSGTGELFF.

In its sample, this clone was seen many times. CDR3 nucleotides: TGTGCCAGCAGCCCCCGACGGGGGAGTGGCTACACCTTC. This gives the protein CASSPRRGSGYTF. V gene TRBV9 combines with J gene TRBJ1-2; TRBD1 might be the D (5 bases). Germline assignment: CDR1 SGDLS and CDR2 YYNGEE. V lost 4 bases and J 7 bases, leaving 14 bases between the germline ends. This CDR3 has 13 amino acids.

This clone came up many times. The chain is built from TRBV6-6 and TRBJ2-7; 9 positions agree with TRBD1. The V gene end was trimmed by 5 bases and the J gene end by 0 bases; junction bases not matched to a gene: 2. CDR3 size: 14 residues. CDR1 is MNHNY, CDR2 SVGAGI, per germline (reference sequence). CDR3 sequence: CASSGTGYSYEQYF. CDR3 bases: TGTGCCAGCAGTGGGACAGGGTACTCCTACGAGCAGTACTTC.

In this sample, this clone turned up many times. This chain joins TRBV7-9 and TRBJ1-2; possibly TRBD1 for D (5 bases). Between the trimmed V and J ends, which lost 5 bases and 7 bases, there was a span of 17 bases. This CDR3 contains 14 residues. Germline CDR1 reads SEHNR; CDR2 reads FQNEAQ (reference sequence). The CDR3 here is CASSQGREGRGYTF. CDR3 DNA sequence: TGTGCCAGCAGCCAGGGCAGGGAAGGTCGTGGCTACACCTTC.

This clone has a count of ten or more. The chain employs TRBV7-3 and TRBJ2-3; 10 nucleotides align to TRBD1. The V gene end was trimmed by 3 bases and the J gene end by 0 bases; junction bases not matched to a gene: 6. Germline loops: CDR1 SGHTA, CDR2 FQGTGA. The CDR3 covers 17 residues. CDR3 loop: CASSLGQGITSTDTQYF. The CDR3 bases are TGTGCCAGCAGCTTGGGACAGGGGATAACTAGCACAGATACGCAGTATTTT. The whole variable domain, filled in from reference TRBV7-3 and TRBJ2-3, reads GAGVSQTPSNKVTEKGKYVELRCDPISGHTALYWYRQSLGQGPEFLIYFQGTGAADDSGLPNDRFFAVRPEGSVSTLKIQRTERGDSAVYLCASSLGQGITSTDTQYFGPGTRLTVL.

Many counts were recorded for this clone. The rearrangement links TRBV6-5 to TRBJ1-1; a possible D gene is TRBD1 (5 bases). V gave up 2 bases and J gave up 7 bases, with 11 bases separating them. Germline V gene sequence: CDR1 MNHEY, CDR2 SVGAGI. The CDR3 totals 13 residues. The DNA for the CDR3 is TGTGCCAGCAGTTACAGCAGGGTTGATGAAGCTTTCTTT. Protein sequence: CASSYSRVDEAFF.

This clone was detected ten times or more. The genes are TRBV5-1 and TRBJ2-2, with D possibly TRBD1 on 5 matching bases. The CDR3 has 14 amino acids. Germline CDR1 is SGHRS and CDR2 is YFSETQ. V lost 2 bases and J lost 6, with 11 bases in between. This chain's CDR3 is CASSLGQTPGELFF. In nucleotides, the CDR3 is TGCGCCAGCAGCTTAGGACAAACTCCCGGGGAGCTGTTTTTT.

The chain links TRBV23-1 to TRBJ2-3, with a tentative D call TRBD2 (5 bases). TRBV23-1 is recorded as an ORF, its role being uncertain. Trimming took off 0 bases at V and 0 bases at J, with 13 bases between the two ends. The CDR3 runs to 17 residues. CDR3 sequence (DNA): TGCGCCAGCAGTCAATCGAGGGCCCGAACTAGCACAGATACGCAGTATTTT. It encodes CASSQSRARTSTDTQYF.

This clone showed up many times. The CDR3 bases are TGTGCCAGCAACCTTGGAGGGGGCCCTTACGAGCAGTACTTC. This sequence encodes CASNLGGGPYEQYF. The gene calls are TRBV5-5 and TRBJ2-7; a possible D gene is TRBD1 (7 bases). Trimming cost V 6 bases and J 4 bases, with 17 bases left between them. CDR3 length: 14 residues. Germline V gives CDR1 SGHKS, CDR2 YYEKEE (reference sequence).

This clone was found many times. The rearrangement links TRBV5-1 to TRBJ1-5, with a possible D match to TRBD1 (5 bases). Germline V lookup: CDR1 SGHRS, CDR2 YFSETQ. The CDR3 loop spans 14 amino acids. The V gene lost 2 bases and the J gene lost 6 bases, with 12 bases spanning the gap. In DNA form, the CDR3 reads TGCGCCAGCAGCTTCTCTGGGGCCGGTCAGCCCCAGCATTTT. It translates to CASSFSGAGQPQHF.

This clone was counted many times. The chain links TRBV5-1 to TRBJ1-2; 9 bases match TRBD1. The CDR3 has 14 amino acids. Trimming removed 0 bases from V and 7 bases from J; junction bases left unmatched: 4. Germline V gene lookup returns CDR1 SGHRS and CDR2 YFSETQ. The CDR3 region is CASSLVGQGRGYTF. As DNA, the CDR3 is TGCGCCAGCAGCTTGGTGGGACAGGGTCGTGGCTACACCTTC.

There are many counts of this clone. This chain joins TRBV10-3 and TRBJ2-1; 7 bases are a match to TRBD2. The CDR3 spans 16 residues. The germline V gene encodes CDR1 ENHRY and CDR2 SYGVKD. The V and J ends lost 3 bases and 2 bases, in that order; junction bases with no gene match: 7. Here the CDR3 reads CAISDPLAITYNEQFF. The CDR3 DNA is TGTGCCATCAGTGACCCACTAGCGATAACCTACAATGAGCAGTTCTTC.

This clone was seen at least ten times. The gene calls are TRBV6-4 and TRBJ2-2, with D possibly TRBD2 on 6 matching bases. V was trimmed by 3 bases and J by 2 bases, leaving 10 bases between them. Germline assignment: CDR1 MRHNA and CDR2 SNTAGT. This CDR3 is 15 amino acids long. The CDR3 DNA sequence: TGTGCCAGCAGTGAAGGTAGCGGAAACACCGGGGAGCTGTTTTTT. It specifies CASSEGSGNTGELFF.

This clone was picked up many times. V usage is TRBV19 and J usage is TRBJ2-1, with TRBD2 matching 9 bases. The V gene's germline CDR1 is LNHDA and CDR2 SQIVND (reference sequence). The CDR3 length is 13 residues. The trim removed 5 bases at V and 4 bases at J, leaving 0 bases unmatched. The CDR3 reads CASSLAGYNEQFF. In DNA form, the CDR3 reads TGTGCCAGTAGTCTAGCGGGGTACAATGAGCAGTTCTTC.

This clone was counted many times. The V gene is TRBV9, the J gene TRBJ2-2, with a tentative D call TRBD1 (5 bases). With 0 bases removed from V and 8 bases from J, the gap between germline ends came to 11 bases. The CDR3 sequence is 14 residues long. Germline V gene lookup returns CDR1 SGDLS and CDR2 YYNGEE. The CDR3 protein is CASSVGPTVGELFF. The CDR3 DNA follows: TGTGCCAGCAGCGTAGGCCCGACAGTTGGGGAGCTGTTTTTT.

This clone was picked up many times. The V and J genes are TRBV28 and TRBJ2-7; D gene unclear. CDR1 and CDR2 from the germline V gene are MDHEN and SYDVKM. The CDR3 totals 13 residues. Trimming took off 2 bases at V and 2 bases at J, with 7 bases between the two ends. In DNA, the CDR3 is TGTGCCAGCAGTTTAGGCGAGGCCTACGAGCAGTACTTC. Translation gives CASSLGEAYEQYF.

This clone was counted at least ten times. This chain joins TRBV28 and TRBJ2-1, with TRBD1 identical over 10 bases. V lost 10 bases to trimming and J lost 5 bases; unmatched junction nucleotides: 11. There are 15 residues in the CDR3. Germline-derived CDR1 and CDR2 are MDHEN and SYDVKM. CDR3 nucleotide sequence: TGTGCCACCTGGAACCGGGACAGGGGCCACAATGAGCAGTTCTTC. Encoded protein: CATWNRDRGHNEQFF.

This clone was seen only a few times. The genes are TRBV5-4 and TRBJ2-5; D is uncertain. This CDR3 has 14 residues. Trimming removed 5 bases from V and 8 bases from J, with 19 bases in between. Per germline, CDR1 SGHNT and CDR2 YYREEE (reference sequence). CDR3 in amino acids: CASRVNERVGTQYF. The CDR3 bases are TGTGCCAGCAGGGTCAATGAGCGCGTGGGTACCCAGTACTTC.

This clone was observed many times. The rearrangement joins TRBV19 to TRBJ1-5; 9 nucleotides line up with TRBD1. V shed 9 bases, J shed 5 bases, and the junction held 8 bases outside the gene matches. The CDR3 loop spans 14 amino acids. The germline gives CDR1 LNHDA, CDR2 SQIVND (reference sequence). CDR3: CASMFRTGDQPQHF. The CDR3, as DNA: TGTGCCAGCATGTTCAGGACAGGGGATCAGCCCCAGCATTTT.

In this sample, this clone turned up many times. The chain is built from TRBV7-9 and TRBJ2-2; 7 nucleotides agree with TRBD1. The CDR3 is 16 amino acids. CDR1 is SEHNR, CDR2 FQNEAQ, per germline (reference sequence). The junction had 14 bases not matched to a gene; V was cut back by 7 bases and J by 6 bases. Here the CDR3 reads CASIHWDRIVSGELFF. CDR3 coding DNA: TGTGCCAGCATCCATTGGGACAGAATAGTTTCCGGGGAGCTGTTTTTT.

This clone was counted ten times or more. V usage is TRBV21-1 and J usage is TRBJ1-4. TRBV21-1 is a pseudogene. This CDR3 region has 16 residues. CDR3 sequence (DNA): TGTGCCAGCAGCAAATCAACCGGGAGCACTAATGAAAAACTGTTTTTT. Its protein product is CASSKSTGSTNEKLFF.

Ten or more counts support this clone. The rearrangement joins TRBV7-9 to TRBJ2-5, with 8 bases fitting TRBD2. Germline trimming cut 1 base from V and 5 bases from J; bases unmatched to any gene: 6. This CDR3 spans 15 amino acids. From germline, CDR1 is SEHNR and CDR2 FQNEAQ (reference sequence). The CDR3 spells CASSLVAGPRETQYF. CDR3 bases: TGTGCCAGCAGCTTAGTAGCGGGGCCGCGGGAGACCCAGTACTTC.

This clone was detected many times. The CDR3 region is CASSGTGSSEQFF. The CDR3 region has the DNA TGTGCCAGCAGTGGGACAGGGAGTAGTGAGCAGTTCTTC. The chain recombines TRBV27 with TRBJ2-1; TRBD1 matches at 9 bases. Germline trimming cut 5 bases from V and 9 bases from J; bases unmatched to any gene: 5. The CDR3 sequence is 13 residues long. CDR1 and CDR2 from the germline V gene are MNHEY and SMNVEV (reference sequence).

This clone was counted ten times or more. V and J are TRBV30 and TRBJ2-1; 9 bases are shared with TRBD1. The V gene end was trimmed by 2 bases and the J gene end by 6 bases; junction bases not matched to a gene: 14. The CDR3 is made up of 17 amino acids. Germline CDR1 is GTSNPN and CDR2 is SVGIG (reference sequence). CDR3 bases: TGTGCCTGGAGTCCCCCCCGGTGGGACAGGGACCCCAATGAGCAGTTCTTC. This translates into CAWSPPRWDRDPNEQFF. Using reference TRBV30 and TRBJ2-1 for the parts outside the CDR3, the full variable domain is SQTIHQWPATLVQPVGSPLSLECTVEGTSNPNLYWYRQAAGRGLQLLFYSVGIGQISSEVPQNLSASRPQDRQFILSSKKLLLSDSGFYLCAWSPPRWDRDPNEQFFGPGTRLTVL.

This clone appeared many times. The rearrangement joins TRBV7-9 to TRBJ2-7; D possibly corresponds to TRBD2 (6 bases). V was clipped by 8 bases and J by 3 bases, with 23 bases between them. This CDR3 spans 16 amino acids. Looked up from germline, CDR1 is SEHNR and CDR2 is FQNEAQ (reference sequence). This CDR3 is CASLGGGVPTSYEQYF. The CDR3 bases are TGTGCCAGCTTGGGAGGCGGAGTCCCGACAAGCTACGAGCAGTACTTC.

This clone has ten or more counts. This sequence joins TRBV6-1 and TRBJ1-3; D remains unclear. V shed 0 bases and J shed 1 base, with 7 bases lying between them. Germline-derived CDR1 and CDR2 are MNHNS and SASEGT. This CDR3 has 15 amino acids. CDR3 coding DNA: TGTGCCAGCAGTGAAGCATCGGGGTCTGGAAACACCATATATTTT. Translating gives CASSEASGSGNTIYF.

Many counts were recorded for this clone. CDR3: CASGVAGDTDTQYF. CDR3 nucleotide sequence: TGTGCCAGTGGAGTAGCCGGAGACACAGATACGCAGTATTTT. The chain employs TRBV19 and TRBJ2-3; D is unresolved. V was cut by 8 bases and J by 2 bases, with 14 bases left in between. Per germline, CDR1 LNHDA and CDR2 SQIVND (reference sequence). The CDR3 covers 14 residues.

This clone was picked up many times. J is TRBJ1-2 and V is TRBV30; unclear D gene. The CDR3 is 12 amino acids. Trimming left V 1 base short and J 3 bases short, with 6 bases between. CDR1 and CDR2 (germline): GTSNPN, SVGIG (reference sequence). The CDR3, as DNA: TGTGCCTGGAGTGGAGGCGACTATGGCTACACCTTC. Encoded protein: CAWSGGDYGYTF. Together with reference TRBV30 and TRBJ1-2, the CDR3 gives the full variable domain: SQTIHQWPATLVQPVGSPLSLECTVEGTSNPNLYWYRQAAGRGLQLLFYSVGIGQISSEVPQNLSASRPQDRQFILSSKKLLLSDSGFYLCAWSGGDYGYTFGSGTRLTVV.

This clone has a count of ten or more. The chain is built from TRBV28 and TRBJ1-5, with D possibly TRBD1 on 5 matching bases. CDR3 length: 13 amino acids. Germline V gene data show CDR1 as MDHEN and CDR2 as SYDVKM. V gave up 6 bases and J gave up 4 bases, with 10 bases separating them. The CDR3 protein is CASRSGGNQPQHF. In nucleotides, the CDR3 is TGTGCCAGCAGGTCGGGGGGGAATCAGCCCCAGCATTTT.

This clone was seen at least ten times. The rearrangement joins TRBV19 to TRBJ1-1; D is perhaps TRBD1 (6 bases). Trimming removed 6 bases at V and 3 bases at J, with 14 bases between. This CDR3 contains 14 residues. CDR1 is LNHDA, CDR2 SQIVND, per germline (reference sequence). The CDR3 region is CASRNRVRDTEAFF. CDR3 coding DNA: TGTGCCAGTAGGAACAGGGTGCGGGACACTGAAGCTTTCTTT.